Listed here are 21 T cell receptor beta chains from one sample, sequenced in a study of human T cells and chemical hapten exposure. A single record per CDR3 protein comes from TCRdb applying MiXCR to the RACE reads. The table shows 150,000 to 200,000 distinct CDR3 sequences, with around 13% occurring only once. Time point denoted: patch test 1, 2 weeks after DPC sensitization. Treatment denoted: therapeutic diphenylcyclopropenone sensitization with weekly scalp DPC. The sequenced sample was whole blood, obtained in connection with sensitization to the hapten diphenylcyclopropenone (DPC). Source of these receptors: a woman in her twenties or thirties with alopecia areata. Some clones in this sample may be carry-over from other donors' samples.

The chain employs TRBV7-8 and TRBJ2-5, with 9 nucleotides matching TRBD2. Germline V gene data show CDR1 as SGHVS and CDR2 as FQNEAQ. After removal of 1 base from V and 7 bases from J, the junction contained 7 bases not matched to a gene. The CDR3 has 15 amino acids. CDR3 DNA sequence: TGTGCCAGCAGCTTAGTCGCGGGAGGGTATTTGACCCAGTACTTC. It is translated as CASSLVAGGYLTQYF.

This chain connects TRBV4-3 to TRBJ2-3; 12 bases fit TRBD2. Germline CDR1 reads LGHNA; CDR2 reads YSLEER. With 0 bases clipped from V and 5 bases from J, the junction kept 12 bases outside the gene matches. The CDR3 runs 19 residues. The chain's CDR3 is CASSQDLVVGTSGRDTQYF. The CDR3 nucleotides are TGCGCCAGCAGCCAAGATCTCGTAGTCGGGACTAGCGGGCGAGATACGCAGTATTTT.

The chain combines TRBV24-1 with TRBJ2-3; 7 bases fit TRBD1. J was trimmed by 2 bases and V by 4 bases; bases with no gene match: 8. The CDR3 is made up of 16 amino acids. The germline CDR1 and CDR2 sequences are KGHDR and SFDVKD. CDR3: CATSEPTGAATDTQYF. The CDR3 region has the DNA TGTGCCACCAGTGAGCCAACAGGGGCGGCCACAGATACGCAGTATTTT.

The chain joins TRBV7-9 to TRBJ2-1; 10 nucleotides align to TRBD2. CDR3 length: 15 residues. V lost 7 bases, J lost 8 bases, and 11 bases stayed unmatched. Germline CDR1 reads SEHNR; CDR2 reads FQNEAQ (reference sequence). CDR3 region: CASILPGTSDDEQFF. In nucleotides, the CDR3 is TGTGCCAGCATCCTACCCGGGACTAGCGATGATGAGCAGTTCTTC.

This clonotype was counted many times. The chain carries TRBV6-5 and TRBJ1-6; no clear D gene. Germline values: CDR1 MNHEY, CDR2 SVGAGI. V lost 2 bases, J lost 5 bases, and 10 bases lay in between. CDR3 size: 15 residues. CDR3 coding DNA: TGTGCCAGCAGTTACGGGCACCCAAATAATTCACCCCTCCACTTT. Encoded protein: CASSYGHPNNSPLHF.

This clonotype was counted only a few times. The gene calls are TRBV9 and TRBJ1-6; 8 bases align to TRBD1. In germline, CDR1 is SGDLS, CDR2 YYNGEE. The CDR3 sequence is 15 residues long. With 3 bases clipped from V and 9 bases from J, the junction kept 8 bases outside the gene matches. In nucleotides, the CDR3 is TGTGCCAGCAGCGCCGGCCAGGGGGCTACTTCACCCCTCCACTTT. It codes for CASSAGQGATSPLHF.

This clonotype occurred a few times. V usage is TRBV2 and J usage is TRBJ2-4, with 10 bases lining up with TRBD2. Germline V gene data show CDR1 as SNHLY and CDR2 as FYNNEI. The J segment lost 6 bases and the V segment lost 5 bases, leaving 1 base of the junction unmatched. This CDR3 has 13 amino acids. CDR3 nucleotides: TGTGCCAGCAGTAGCGGGAGGGGAAACATTCAGTACTTC. Translation gives CASSSGRGNIQYF.

This clonotype was detected a few times. The chain recombines TRBV9 with TRBJ2-3; D uncertain. Trimming took 0 bases from V and 4 from J, leaving 21 bases between them. The CDR3 runs 18 residues. In germline, CDR1 is SGDLS, CDR2 YYNGEE. The CDR3 region is CASSVGPGDPPLADTQYF. CDR3 DNA: TGTGCCAGCAGCGTAGGTCCAGGTGACCCACCTCTAGCAGATACGCAGTATTTT.

V is TRBV30 and J is TRBJ2-7; 8 bases map to TRBD1. Looked up from germline, CDR1 is GTSNPN and CDR2 is SVGIG (reference sequence). The CDR3 is 18 amino acids. V lost 2 bases, J lost 2 bases, and 17 bases stayed unmatched. CDR3 residues: CAWSPIGQGVPSTYEQYF. The DNA of the CDR3 is TGTGCCTGGAGTCCCATCGGACAGGGCGTCCCCTCGACCTACGAGCAGTACTTC. The variable domain in full, with the rest retrieved from reference TRBV30 and TRBJ2-7, is SQTIHQWPATLVQPVGSPLSLECTVEGTSNPNLYWYRQAAGRGLQLLFYSVGIGQISSEVPQNLSASRPQDRQFILSSKKLLLSDSGFYLCAWSPIGQGVPSTYEQYFGPGTRLTVT.

This clonotype was observed many times. The chain carries TRBV5-1 and TRBJ1-1; D not certain. CDR3 length equals 15 residues. Per germline, CDR1 SGHRS and CDR2 YFSETQ. V lost 5 bases to trimming and J lost 1 base, with 15 bases between them. CDR3 nucleotides: TGCGCCAGCAGAATAGAAGGACGGACGAACACTGAAGCTTTCTTT. As protein: CASRIEGRTNTEAFF.

This sequence joins TRBV2 and TRBJ2-2; maybe TRBD1 (6 bases). This CDR3 contains 15 residues. V lost 7 bases, J lost 4 bases, and 16 bases lay in between. Per the germline V gene, CDR1 is SNHLY and CDR2 is FYNNEI. The CDR3 region has the DNA TGTGCCAGCAAACAGGGAAAAAAAGGCACCGGGGAGCTGTTTTTT. As protein: CASKQGKKGTGELFF.

V and J are TRBV6-6 and TRBJ2-7, with 7 bases identical to TRBD2. This CDR3 comprises 14 residues. V lost 5 bases to trimming and J lost 4 bases; unmatched junction nucleotides: 8. CDR1 is MNHNY, CDR2 SVGAGI, per germline (reference sequence). CDR3 sequence: CASSQTGGGYEQYF. The CDR3 nucleotides are TGTGCCAGCAGTCAAACGGGCGGGGGATACGAGCAGTACTTC.

This clonotype was counted between two and nine times. The chain joins TRBV9 to TRBJ2-3; tentative D call: TRBD1 (6 bases). The CDR3 is 15 amino acids. V was trimmed by 3 bases and J by 0 bases, leaving 11 bases between them. Germline V gene data show CDR1 as SGDLS and CDR2 as YYNGEE. CDR3 protein: CASSGQVESTDTQYF. The CDR3 bases are TGTGCCAGCAGCGGACAGGTGGAGAGCACAGATACGCAGTATTTT.

This clonotype occurred a few times. This chain connects TRBV29-1 to TRBJ2-3; 7 nucleotides align to TRBD2. Trimming at V came to 4 bases and at J to 0 bases, leaving 1 base not matched to a gene. The germline gives CDR1 SQVTM, CDR2 ANQGSEA. CDR3 length equals 13 residues. In DNA, the CDR3 is TGCAGCGTTGCTAGCGGTAGCACAGATACGCAGTATTTT. Protein: CSVASGSTDTQYF.

This clonotype was found a few times. This sequence joins TRBV7-9 and TRBJ1-5; D not resolved. V lost 5 bases and J 4 bases, leaving 9 bases between the germline ends. The CDR3 runs 13 residues. Germline V CDR1 and CDR2: SEHNR, FQNEAQ (reference sequence). The chain's CDR3 is CASSQDWNQPQHF. The CDR3 DNA reads as TGTGCCAGCAGCCAAGATTGGAATCAGCCCCAGCATTTT. Looking up the rest from reference TRBV7-9 and TRBJ1-5 gives the full variable domain: DTGVSQNPRHKITKRGQNVTFRCDPISEHNRLYWYRQTLGQGPEFLTYFQNEAQLEKSRLLSDRFSAERPKGSFSTLEIQRTEQGDSAMYLCASSQDWNQPQHFGDGTRLSIL.

The chain combines TRBV18 with TRBJ2-3; 8 bases match TRBD2. From germline, CDR1 is KGHSH and CDR2 LQKENI. V gave up 0 bases and J gave up 6 bases; unmatched junction bases: 5. This CDR3 is 15 amino acids long. The CDR3 region is CASSPPSGAKDTQYF. The CDR3 region has the DNA TGTGCCAGCTCACCACCTAGCGGGGCAAAGGATACGCAGTATTTT. Using reference TRBV18 and TRBJ2-3 for the parts outside the CDR3, the full variable domain is NAGVMQNPRHLVRRRGQEARLRCSPMKGHSHVYWYRQLPEEGLKFMVYLQKENIIDESGMPKERFSAEFPKEGPSILRIQQVVRGDSAAYFCASSPPSGAKDTQYFGPGTRLTVL.

This clonotype was seen many times. This chain joins TRBV29-1 and TRBJ2-5; TRBD1 or TRBD2 may be the D gene (5 bases each). CDR1 and CDR2 from the germline V gene are SQVTM and ANQGSEA. The V end lost 7 bases, the J end lost 3 bases, and 18 bases lay between the germline ends. There are 14 residues in the CDR3. DNA of the CDR3: TGCAGCGGGGAGACGGGACGATATAAAGAGACCCAGTACTTC. Amino acid sequence: CSGETGRYKETQYF.

This clonotype was found many times. This chain connects TRBV20-1 to TRBJ2-1, with TRBD2 matching 9 bases. The germline V gene has CDR1 DFQATT and CDR2 SNEGSKA (reference sequence). This CDR3 has 15 residues. After removal of 2 bases from V and 0 bases from J, the junction contained 2 bases not matched to a gene. CDR3 protein: CSARSGGNSYNEQFF. The DNA of the CDR3 is TGCAGTGCTAGAAGCGGGGGGAACTCCTACAATGAGCAGTTCTTC.

This clonotype was seen just once. The V gene is TRBV29-1, the J gene TRBJ2-7; D might be TRBD2 (6 bases). Germline V gene lookup returns CDR1 SQVTM and CDR2 ANQGSEA. The CDR3 is 14 amino acids. The V gene lost 6 bases and the J gene lost 7 bases, with 22 bases spanning the gap. CDR3 region: CSVRNVTRGVEQYF. The CDR3 DNA is TGCAGCGTCCGGAACGTAACGCGCGGGGTAGAGCAGTACTTC.

In its sample, this clonotype was seen a few times. This chain links TRBV14 with TRBJ2-7; 9 positions match TRBD1. Trimming at V came to 5 bases and at J to 5 bases, leaving 1 base not matched to a gene. Germline V gives CDR1 SGHDN, CDR2 FVKESK. The CDR3 totals 12 residues. For the CDR3, the DNA is TGTGCCAGCAGCTGGGACAGGGACGAGCAGTACTTC. This codes for CASSWDRDEQYF.

This clonotype has a handful of counts. The V gene is TRBV5-4, the J gene TRBJ2-7; D might be TRBD2 (6 bases). This CDR3 spans 16 amino acids. V was trimmed by 0 bases and J by 1 base, leaving 14 bases between them. The germline gives CDR1 SGHNT, CDR2 YYREEE (reference sequence). CDR3 nucleotide sequence: TGTGCCAGCAGCTTGGCCGGGGGATTCGGGTCCTACGAGCAGTACTTC. This gives the protein CASSLAGGFGSYEQYF.